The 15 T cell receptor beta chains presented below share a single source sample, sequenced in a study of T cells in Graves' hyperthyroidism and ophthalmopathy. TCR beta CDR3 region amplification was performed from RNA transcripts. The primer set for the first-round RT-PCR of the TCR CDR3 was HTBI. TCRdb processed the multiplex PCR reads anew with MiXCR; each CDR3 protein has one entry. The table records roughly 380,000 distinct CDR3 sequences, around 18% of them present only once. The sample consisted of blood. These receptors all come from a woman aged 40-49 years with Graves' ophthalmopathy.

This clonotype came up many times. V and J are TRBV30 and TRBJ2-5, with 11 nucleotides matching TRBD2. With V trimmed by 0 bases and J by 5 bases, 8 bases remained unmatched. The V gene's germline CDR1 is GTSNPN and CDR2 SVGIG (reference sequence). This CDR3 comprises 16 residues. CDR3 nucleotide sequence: TGTGCCTGGAGTGTAGGGGGTAGCGGGAGGGGGGAGACCCAGTACTTC. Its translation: CAWSVGGSGRGETQYF.

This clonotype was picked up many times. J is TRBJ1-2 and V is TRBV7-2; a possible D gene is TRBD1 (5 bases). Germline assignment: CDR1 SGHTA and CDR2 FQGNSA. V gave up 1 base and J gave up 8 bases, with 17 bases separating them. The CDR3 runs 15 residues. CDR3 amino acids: CASSLVGGEIGGYTF. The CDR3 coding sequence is TGTGCCAGCAGCTTAGTGGGAGGGGAAATAGGGGGCTACACCTTC.

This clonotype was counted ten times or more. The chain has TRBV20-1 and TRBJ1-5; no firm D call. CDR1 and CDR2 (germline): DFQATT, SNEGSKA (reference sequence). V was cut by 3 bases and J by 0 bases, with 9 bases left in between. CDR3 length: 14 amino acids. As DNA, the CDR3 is TGCAGTGCTAGGGACCCCCATAGCAATCAGCCCCAGCATTTT. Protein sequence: CSARDPHSNQPQHF.

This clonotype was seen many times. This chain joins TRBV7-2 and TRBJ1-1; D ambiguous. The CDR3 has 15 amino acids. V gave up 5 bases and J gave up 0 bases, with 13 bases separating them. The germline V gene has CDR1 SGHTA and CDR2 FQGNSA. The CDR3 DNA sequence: TGTGCCAGCAGCCCGACCGGACTTGTGAACACTGAAGCTTTCTTT. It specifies CASSPTGLVNTEAFF.

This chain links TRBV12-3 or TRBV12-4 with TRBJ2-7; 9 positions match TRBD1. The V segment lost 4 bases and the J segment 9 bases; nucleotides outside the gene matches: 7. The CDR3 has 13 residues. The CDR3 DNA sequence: TGTGCCAGCAGTTGGGGACAGGGAGGCTCGCAGTACTTC. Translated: CASSWGQGGSQYF.

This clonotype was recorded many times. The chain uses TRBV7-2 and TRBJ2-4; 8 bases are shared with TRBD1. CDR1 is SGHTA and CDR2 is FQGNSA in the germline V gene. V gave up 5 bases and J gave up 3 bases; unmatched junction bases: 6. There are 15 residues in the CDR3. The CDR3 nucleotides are TGTGCCAGCAGCCTCAGGGGGCGAGGCAAAAACATTCAGTACTTC. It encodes CASSLRGRGKNIQYF.

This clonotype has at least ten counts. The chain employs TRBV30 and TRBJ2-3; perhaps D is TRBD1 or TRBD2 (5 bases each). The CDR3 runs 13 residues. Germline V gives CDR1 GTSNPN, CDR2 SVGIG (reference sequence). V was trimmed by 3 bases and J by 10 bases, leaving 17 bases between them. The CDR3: CAWRPRGMGPQYF. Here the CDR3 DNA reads TGTGCCTGGAGACCCCGGGGCATGGGCCCGCAGTATTTT.

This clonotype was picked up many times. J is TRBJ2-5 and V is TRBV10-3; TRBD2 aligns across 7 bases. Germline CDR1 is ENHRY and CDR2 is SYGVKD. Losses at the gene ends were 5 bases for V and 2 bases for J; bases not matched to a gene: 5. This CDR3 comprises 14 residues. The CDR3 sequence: CAISPGLEQETQYF. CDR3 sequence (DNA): TGTGCCATCAGTCCTGGACTAGAACAAGAGACCCAGTACTTC.

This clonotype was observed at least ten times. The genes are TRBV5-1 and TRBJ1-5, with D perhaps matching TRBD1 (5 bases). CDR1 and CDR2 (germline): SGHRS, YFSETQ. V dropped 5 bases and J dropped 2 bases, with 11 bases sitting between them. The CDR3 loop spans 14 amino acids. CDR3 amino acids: CASRRDLGNQPQHF. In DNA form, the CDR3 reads TGCGCCAGCAGGAGGGACCTCGGCAATCAGCCCCAGCATTTT.

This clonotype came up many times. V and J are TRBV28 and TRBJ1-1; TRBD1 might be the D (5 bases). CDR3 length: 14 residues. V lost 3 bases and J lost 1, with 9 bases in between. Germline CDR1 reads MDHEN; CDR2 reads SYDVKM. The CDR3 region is CASSFGHPNTEAFF. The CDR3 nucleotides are TGTGCCAGCAGTTTCGGACACCCGAACACTGAAGCTTTCTTT.

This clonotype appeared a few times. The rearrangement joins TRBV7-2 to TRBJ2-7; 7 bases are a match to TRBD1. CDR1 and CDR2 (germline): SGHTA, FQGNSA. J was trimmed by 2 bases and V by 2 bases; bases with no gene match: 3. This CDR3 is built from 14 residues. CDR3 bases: TGTGCCAGCAGCTTAATCGGACAGGCCTACGAGCAGTACTTC. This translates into CASSLIGQAYEQYF.

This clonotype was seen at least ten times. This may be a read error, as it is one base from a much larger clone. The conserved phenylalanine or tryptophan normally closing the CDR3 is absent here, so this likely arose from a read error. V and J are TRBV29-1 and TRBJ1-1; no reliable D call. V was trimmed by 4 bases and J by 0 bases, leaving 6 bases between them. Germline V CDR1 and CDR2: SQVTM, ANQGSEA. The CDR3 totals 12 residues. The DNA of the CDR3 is TGCAGCGTTGGGCACCTGAACACTGAAGCTTTCCTT. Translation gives CSVGHLNTEAFL.

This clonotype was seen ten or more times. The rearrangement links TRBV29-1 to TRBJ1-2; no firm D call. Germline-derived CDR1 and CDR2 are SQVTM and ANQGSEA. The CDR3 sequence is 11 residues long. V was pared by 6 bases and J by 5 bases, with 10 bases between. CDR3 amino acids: CSVSRGYGYTF. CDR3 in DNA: TGCAGCGTATCTCGGGGATATGGCTACACCTTC.

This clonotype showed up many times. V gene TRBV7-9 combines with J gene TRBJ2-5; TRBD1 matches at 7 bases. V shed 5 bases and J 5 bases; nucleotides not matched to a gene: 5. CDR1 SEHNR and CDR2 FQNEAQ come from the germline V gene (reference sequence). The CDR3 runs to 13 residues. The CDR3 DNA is TGTGCCAGCAGCAGAGGACAGGTGGAGACCCAGTACTTC. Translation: CASSRGQVETQYF.

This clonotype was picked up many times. CDR3 DNA: TGCAGTGCTTCCGGGACAGCAAAGTCCTACGAGCAGTACTTC. Its translation: CSASGTAKSYEQYF. The V and J genes are TRBV20-1 and TRBJ2-7, with 7 bases lining up with TRBD1. Per the germline V gene, CDR1 is DFQATT and CDR2 is SNEGSKA (reference sequence). This CDR3 is built from 14 residues. V gave up 5 bases and J gave up 1 base; unmatched junction bases: 8.